This T cell receptor beta chain emerged from a study of blood T cell repertoires in COVID-19. Study-wide context: Sites in the United States, Italy and Spain provided acute and convalescent COVID-19 samples. PBMCs, B-cell-depleted T cells, or T cells provided the cDNA or gDNA that made up the material.

While infection was still active, Seattle patients were enrolled and then followed longitudinally. Germline CDR1 SNHLY, CDR2 FYNNEI. V dropped 6 bases and J dropped 0; count of bases not matched to a gene: 4. CDR3 size: 14 residues. This clone was seen only once. Methods used by the authors: Reference gene primer amplification in the assay estimated nucleated cell counts. Here immunoSEQ multiplex PCR was the method, and the copy in TCRdb shows in-frame clones only, minus some. V, J and clone size reflect that table, while D and trimming were determined from the DNA. The sample yields about 300,000 clones, around 85% seen once.

Material for sequencing was peripheral blood. The V and J genes are TRBV2 and TRBJ1-2, with 7 bases identical to TRBD1. The source is a human donor with COVID-19, enrolled during active disease. The donor label of this sample is uncertain. As DNA, the CDR3 is TGTGCCAGCAGGGGACAGTTTCCTAACTATGGCTACACCTTC. Its translation: CASRGQFPNYGYTF.